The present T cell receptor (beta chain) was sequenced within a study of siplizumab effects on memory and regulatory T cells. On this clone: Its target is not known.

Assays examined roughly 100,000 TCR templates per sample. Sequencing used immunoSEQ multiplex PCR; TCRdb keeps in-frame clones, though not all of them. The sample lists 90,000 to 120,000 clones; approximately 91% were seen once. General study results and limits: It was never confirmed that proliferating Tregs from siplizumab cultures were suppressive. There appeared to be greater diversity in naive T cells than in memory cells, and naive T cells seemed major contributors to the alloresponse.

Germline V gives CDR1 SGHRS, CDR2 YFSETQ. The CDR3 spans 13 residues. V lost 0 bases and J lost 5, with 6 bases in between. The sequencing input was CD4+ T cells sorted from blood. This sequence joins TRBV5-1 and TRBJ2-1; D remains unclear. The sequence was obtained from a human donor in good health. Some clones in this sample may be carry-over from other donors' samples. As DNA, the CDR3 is TGCGCCAGCAGCTTGGACCGGAACAATGAGCAGTTCTTC. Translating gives CASSLDRNNEQFF.